What follows describes a single T cell receptor (beta chain). Original processing notes: Estimation of nucleated cell counts was performed using reference gene primer amplification. The repertoire was sequenced with immunoSEQ multiplex PCR; TCRdb's copy has only in-frame clones and lacks some. V and J calls and clone size are given by that table; D and trimming were obtained from the DNA. The data show around 200,000 clones, 87% seen once. The data are from a study of blood T cell repertoires in COVID-19. Study at large: Some COVID-19 samples were acute and others convalescent; all came from the United States, Italy and Spain. Nucleic acid was either cDNA or gDNA, and it came from T cells, B-cell-depleted T cells, or PBMCs.

CDR1 is SGHKS, CDR2 YYEKEE, per germline (reference sequence). V was cut by 3 bases and J by 0 bases, with 10 bases left in between. This CDR3 contains 14 residues. This chain links TRBV5-5 with TRBJ2-7, with D maybe TRBD2 (5 bases). This TCR derives from a man in his forties or fifties with active or convalescent COVID-19. The specimen was peripheral blood. CDR3 loop: CASSSPTISYEQYF. CDR3 DNA: TGTGCCAGCAGCTCCCCGACTATCTCCTACGAGCAGTACTTC. The full variable domain, in which reference TRBV5-5 and TRBJ2-7 provide the parts outside the CDR3, is DAGVTQSPTHLIKTRGQQVTLRCSPISGHKSVSWYQQVLGQGPQFIFQYYEKEERGRGNFPDRFSARQFPNYSSELNVNALLLGDSALYLCASSSPTISYEQYFGPGTRLTVT.